Below are 3 T cell receptor beta chains sequenced from a single sample in a study of cytomegalovirus exposure and HLA in healthy donors. Vbeta (60) and Jbeta (13) primers were used in the PCR. TCRdb's copy holds only in-frame clones and misses some; the assay was immunoSEQ multiplex PCR. Of 170,000 or so clones in the sample, 77% were seen once. Sample: PBMCs. The receptor source for this set is a woman aged 55-70 years in good health and CMV-seropositive.

The chain links TRBV6-6 to TRBJ1-1; maybe TRBD1 (5 bases). Germline V gene lookup returns CDR1 MNHNY and CDR2 SVGAGI (reference sequence). CDR3 size: 13 residues. V gave up 2 bases and J gave up 5 bases, with 9 bases separating them. The CDR3 DNA sequence: TGTGCCAGCAGTTACGGCAGGGAAACTGAAGCTTTCTTT. As protein: CASSYGRETEAFF.

The chain carries TRBV7-6 and TRBJ2-7, with D tentatively TRBD2 (5 bases). Trimming left V 4 bases short and J 7 bases short, with 17 bases between. The CDR3 is 14 residues long. CDR1 is SGHVS and CDR2 is FNYEAQ in the germline V gene. CDR3 loop: CASSSRTSPGEQYF. The DNA for the CDR3 is TGTGCCAGCAGCTCCCGGACCTCCCCGGGGGAGCAGTACTTC. The variable domain in full, with the rest retrieved from reference TRBV7-6 and TRBJ2-7, is GAGVSQSPRYKVTKRGQDVALRCDPISGHVSLYWYRQALGQGPEFLTYFNYEAQQDKSGLPNDRFSAERPEGSISTLTIQRTEQRDSAMYRCASSSRTSPGEQYFGPGTRLTVT.

This clone has only one observation. The rearrangement joins TRBV7-6 to TRBJ2-3, with TRBD2 matching over 10 bases. V shed 5 bases, J shed 3 bases, and the junction held 5 bases outside the gene matches. Germline V lookup: CDR1 SGHVS, CDR2 FNYEAQ. This CDR3 comprises 15 residues. The CDR3 protein is CASSRGLAETDTQYF. The CDR3 bases are TGTGCCAGCAGCCGCGGACTAGCGGAAACAGATACGCAGTATTTT.